The entry below gives a single T cell receptor beta chain sequence along with its context. No antigen is known for it. PCR used 60 Vbeta primers and 13 Jbeta primers. Some clones are missing from TCRdb's copy, which holds only in-frame ones; the method was immunoSEQ multiplex PCR. The table shows about 91,000 clones, with roughly 78% occurring only once. These data belong to a study of cytomegalovirus exposure and HLA in healthy donors. Findings and limits, study-wide: In a later analysis, a genetic analysis reported fewer productive-TCR N-insertions in an Asian-associated ancestry cluster than the cohort average. In an earlier analysis, most TCR beta V segments were productive about 87% or about 30% of the time.

The germline V and J ends were trimmed by 3 bases and 4 bases, with 12 bases remaining between them. The CDR3 length is 14 residues. CDR1 and CDR2 from the germline V gene are SGHVS and FNYEAQ. The rearrangement joins TRBV7-6 to TRBJ1-2, with D possibly being TRBD1 (6 bases). The specimen sequenced was PBMCs. The receptor was isolated from a male donor in good health and CMV-seropositive. CDR3 DNA: TGTGCCAGCAGCTTGAGTCAACAGGGCTATGGCTACACCTTC. Its translation: CASSLSQQGYGYTF. Full variable domain (outside the CDR3, taken from reference TRBV7-6 and TRBJ1-2): GAGVSQSPRYKVTKRGQDVALRCDPISGHVSLYWYRQALGQGPEFLTYFNYEAQQDKSGLPNDRFSAERPEGSISTLTIQRTEQRDSAMYRCASSLSQQGYGYTFGSGTRLTVV.